Detailed here is one T cell receptor beta chain. This entry comes from a study of blood T cell repertoires in COVID-19. The length of the CDR3 is 14 residues. Germline V CDR1 and CDR2: SGHRS, YFSETQ. V lost 8 bases to trimming and J lost 3 bases; unmatched junction nucleotides: 8. The method was immunoSEQ multiplex PCR; TCRdb's version includes in-frame clones alone and lacks a portion of them. The table shows around 99,000 clones, with 89% occurring only once. This TCR was recovered from a man aged 35 to 55 with active or convalescent COVID-19. The rearrangement uses TRBV5-1 and TRBJ2-1, with TRBD1 identical over 7 bases. The sample taken for sequencing was peripheral blood. The CDR3 nucleotides read TGCGCCAGTCCGGGGACAGTTGACTACAATGAGCAGTTCTTC. Translated: CASPGTVDYNEQFF. Together with reference TRBV5-1 and TRBJ2-1, the CDR3 gives the full variable domain: KAGVTQTPRYLIKTRGQQVTLSCSPISGHRSVSWYQQTPGQGLQFLFEYFSETQRNKGNFPGRFSGRQFSNSRSEMNVSTLELGDSALYLCASPGTVDYNEQFFGPGTRLTVL.